These 27 T cell receptor beta chains originate from one sample sequenced in a study of blood T cell repertoires in COVID-19. Data came from immunoSEQ multiplex PCR; TCRdb stores just in-frame clones and leaves some out. The sample has about 16,000 clones; approximately 91% are singletons. The specimen sequenced was peripheral blood. The receptors come from an elderly woman with COVID-19, enrolled during active disease.

V gene TRBV2 combines with J gene TRBJ2-2, with D possibly TRBD1 on 6 matching bases. The CDR3 is 13 amino acids. Looked up from germline, CDR1 is SNHLY and CDR2 is FYNNEI. V was trimmed by 7 bases and J by 1 base, leaving 7 bases between them. The CDR3 DNA sequence: TGTGCCAGCAACAGGGAGAACACCGGGGAGCTGTTTTTT. This encodes CASNRENTGELFF.

The V and J genes are TRBV7-6 and TRBJ1-5; possibly TRBD1 for D (5 bases). Trimming stripped 1 base from V and 6 bases from J, with 13 bases between. This CDR3 spans 15 amino acids. Per the germline V gene, CDR1 is SGHVS and CDR2 is FNYEAQ. This CDR3 reads CASSLDPGSGQPQHF. The CDR3 DNA sequence: TGTGCCAGCAGCTTAGACCCAGGGTCAGGTCAGCCCCAGCATTTT.

This chain joins TRBV18 and TRBJ2-7, with 8 positions matching TRBD1. V trimming: 3 bases; J trimming: 1 base; junction bases outside the gene matches: 8. CDR1 is KGHSH, CDR2 LQKENI, per germline. The CDR3 length is 16 residues. CDR3 loop: CASSPLGGTGSYEQYF. The CDR3 region has the DNA TGTGCCAGCTCACCGTTAGGCGGGACAGGTTCCTACGAGCAGTACTTC.

The chain employs TRBV19 and TRBJ1-5; D ambiguous. CDR3 length: 16 residues. Germline CDR1 LNHDA, CDR2 SQIVND (reference sequence). Trimming left V 6 bases short and J 4 bases short, with 19 bases between. The CDR3 spells CASSLISEAINQPQHF. CDR3 bases: TGTGCCAGTAGCTTGATCAGCGAAGCGATTAATCAGCCCCAGCATTTT. Full variable domain (outside the CDR3, taken from reference TRBV19 and TRBJ1-5): DGGITQSPKYLFRKEGQNVTLSCEQNLNHDAMYWYRQDPGQGLRLIYYSQIVNDFQKGDIAEGYSVSREKKESFPLTVTSAQKNPTAFYLCASSLISEAINQPQHFGDGTRLSIL.

This CDR3 is CASSSGTGVDTQYF. DNA of the CDR3: TGTGCCAGCAGTTCCGGGACAGGGGTAGATACGCAGTATTTT. V gene TRBV28 combines with J gene TRBJ2-3, with TRBD1 identical over 10 bases. Germline V gene data show CDR1 as MDHEN and CDR2 as SYDVKM. V was pared by 4 bases and J by 5 bases, with 3 bases of the junction left unmatched. The CDR3 covers 14 residues. The full variable domain, its missing parts supplied by reference TRBV28 and TRBJ2-3, is DVKVTQSSRYLVKRTGEKVFLECVQDMDHENMFWYRQDPGLGLRLIYFSYDVKMKEKGDIPEGYSVSREKKERFSLILESASTNQTSMYLCASSSGTGVDTQYFGPGTRLTVL.

The chain joins TRBV9 to TRBJ1-5; no definite D call. V was clipped by 4 bases and J by 5 bases, with 10 bases between them. Looked up from germline, CDR1 is SGDLS and CDR2 is YYNGEE. CDR3 length equals 13 residues. CDR3 loop: CASSPHRDQPQHF. The DNA of the CDR3 is TGTGCCAGCAGCCCGCACCGGGATCAGCCCCAGCATTTT.

The chain is built from TRBV6-6 and TRBJ1-4; 8 positions agree with TRBD1. Germline lookup yields CDR1 MNHNY and CDR2 SVGAGI (reference sequence). CDR3 size: 15 residues. V was clipped by 6 bases and J by 5 bases; unmatched bases: 8. The CDR3 DNA follows: TGTGCCAGCAGCCGCGGACAGGGTTACAATGAAAAACTGTTTTTT. Protein product: CASSRGQGYNEKLFF.

The rearrangement uses TRBV7-2 and TRBJ2-7; 9 bases align to TRBD1. Per the germline V gene, CDR1 is SGHTA and CDR2 is FQGNSA. Germline trimming cut 4 bases from V and 2 bases from J; bases unmatched to any gene: 6. This CDR3 comprises 15 residues. As DNA, the CDR3 is TGTGCCAGCAGCTGGTACAGGGGGCAGGCCTACGAGCAGTACTTC. This sequence encodes CASSWYRGQAYEQYF. The full variable domain, completed using reference TRBV7-2 and TRBJ2-7, is GAGVSQSPSNKVTEKGKDVELRCDPISGHTALYWYRQSLGQGLEFLIYFQGNSAPDKSGLPSDRFSAERTGGSVSTLTIQRTQQEDSAVYLCASSWYRGQAYEQYFGPGTRLTVT.

The J gene is TRBJ1-1, the V gene TRBV5-1; possible D gene TRBD1, 5 bases. The germline V and J ends were trimmed by 1 base and 8 bases, with 12 bases remaining between them. Germline V gene data show CDR1 as SGHRS and CDR2 as YFSETQ. The length of the CDR3 is 13 residues. The CDR3 sequence: CASSLLMTEEAFF. CDR3 coding DNA: TGCGCCAGCAGCTTGCTTATGACAGAAGAAGCTTTCTTT.

CDR3 nucleotide sequence: TGTGCCATCAGTGAGCGGATCGGCGAGGGTACTCAGCCCCAGCATTTT. Translation: CAISERIGEGTQPQHF. The rearrangement joins TRBV10-3 to TRBJ1-5, with no clear D. Germline V gene sequence: CDR1 ENHRY, CDR2 SYGVKD. V lost 2 bases to trimming and J lost 6 bases, with 17 bases between them. The CDR3 totals 16 residues.

The chain uses TRBV7-9 and TRBJ2-1, with D tentatively TRBD2 (6 bases). The ends were cut back, 2 bases at V and 8 bases at J, with 7 bases in the middle. The CDR3 has 12 amino acids. Germline V CDR1 and CDR2: SEHNR, FQNEAQ (reference sequence). CDR3 bases: TGTGCCAGCAGCTTAAAGCGGGATGAGCAGTTCTTC. Protein sequence: CASSLKRDEQFF.

This chain connects TRBV3-1 (or the pseudogene TRBV3-2) to TRBJ2-1, with 12 bases identical to TRBD2. The CDR3 has 17 residues. In germline, CDR1 is LGHDT, CDR2 YNNKEL (reference sequence). V was clipped by 4 bases and J by 4 bases; unmatched bases: 8. The CDR3 DNA sequence: TGTGCCAGCAGCCTACCCCCTGGGACTAGCGGGTACAATGAGCAGTTCTTC. Amino acids: CASSLPPGTSGYNEQFF.

The V and J genes are TRBV5-5 and TRBJ2-2; TRBD2 matches 9 bases. The CDR3 extends over 16 amino acids. The V segment lost 0 bases and the J segment 2 bases; nucleotides outside the gene matches: 2. Germline V gene data show CDR1 as SGHKS and CDR2 as YYEKEE (reference sequence). CDR3 residues: CASSLAGLANTGELFF. CDR3 nucleotide sequence: TGTGCCAGCAGCTTGGCGGGACTAGCTAACACCGGGGAGCTGTTTTTT.

This clone appeared once. The genes are TRBV12-3 or TRBV12-4 and TRBJ1-2; D perhaps matches TRBD1 (6 bases). Trimming removed 6 bases at V and 8 bases at J, with 16 bases between. This CDR3 contains 13 residues. CDR3 nucleotides: TGTGCCAGCAGCTCCCAGGGGAACAGGGGCTACACCTTC. It specifies CASSSQGNRGYTF.

The chain uses TRBV27 and TRBJ2-2; 7 bases match TRBD1. The V gene's germline CDR1 is MNHEY and CDR2 SMNVEV (reference sequence). CDR3 length: 15 residues. V trimming: 5 bases; J trimming: 1 base; junction bases outside the gene matches: 4. The CDR3 DNA is TGTGCCAGCAGTCCCCGGACAGGGAACACCGGGGAGCTGTTTTTT. This sequence encodes CASSPRTGNTGELFF.

This sequence joins TRBV21-1 and TRBJ1-1; the D segment call TRBD1 is taken from the table without a DNA check. TRBV21-1 is reported as a pseudogene. The CDR3 is made up of 14 amino acids. This chain's CDR3 is CASIPGQGDTEAFF. DNA of the CDR3: TGTGCCAGCATACCGGGACAGGGGGACACTGAAGCTTTCTTT.

The genes are TRBV3-1 (or the pseudogene TRBV3-2) and TRBJ1-4; D unresolved. The CDR3 extends over 14 amino acids. Looked up from germline, CDR1 is LGHDT and CDR2 is YNNKEL (reference sequence). The germline V and J ends were trimmed by 4 bases and 4 bases, with 10 bases remaining between them. In DNA, the CDR3 is TGTGCCAGCAGCCTGACTGGGTATAATGAAAAACTGTTTTTT. It is translated as CASSLTGYNEKLFF.

The genes are TRBV7-9 and TRBJ2-1, with TRBD2 matching 11 bases. CDR1 is SEHNR, CDR2 FQNEAQ, per germline (reference sequence). The CDR3 consists of 16 residues. The V and J ends lost 5 bases and 6 bases, in that order; junction bases with no gene match: 9. CDR3 protein: CASSQGGLAGVNEQFF. The CDR3 DNA is TGTGCCAGCAGCCAGGGCGGACTAGCGGGCGTCAATGAGCAGTTCTTC.

The chain joins TRBV19 to TRBJ2-5, with TRBD2 matching 7 bases. The V gene's germline CDR1 is LNHDA and CDR2 SQIVND (reference sequence). The CDR3 spans 15 residues. Trimming cost V 3 bases and J 4 bases; bases outside gene matches: 8. Here the CDR3 reads CASSMFGEGGETQYF. For the CDR3, the DNA is TGTGCCAGTAGTATGTTTGGGGAGGGCGGAGAGACCCAGTACTTC.

J is TRBJ1-2 and V is TRBV6-2 or TRBV6-3; 7 bases map to TRBD1. Losses at the gene ends were 2 bases for V and 8 bases for J; bases not matched to a gene: 11. The CDR3 consists of 15 residues. CDR1 and CDR2 (germline): MNHEY, SVGEGT. The CDR3 spells CASSYRATTGRGYTF. CDR3 nucleotides: TGTGCCAGCAGTTACCGGGCGACGACAGGGAGAGGCTACACCTTC.

This rearrangement joins TRBV7-9 to TRBJ1-1; 8 bases align to TRBD1. Germline CDR1 reads SEHNR; CDR2 reads FQNEAQ (reference sequence). V was pared by 5 bases and J by 11 bases, with 10 bases of the junction left unmatched. The CDR3 loop spans 13 amino acids. The DNA for the CDR3 is TGTGCCAGCAGCCCAGGGGGCACCCATGAGGCTTTCTTT. Translation: CASSPGGTHEAFF. Variable domain in full (rest from reference TRBV7-9 and TRBJ1-1): DTGVSQNPRHKITKRGQNVTFRCDPISEHNRLYWYRQTLGQGPEFLTYFQNEAQLEKSRLLSDRFSAERPKGSFSTLEIQRTEQGDSAMYLCASSPGGTHEAFFGQGTRLTVV.

The chain links TRBV11-3 to TRBJ2-2, with a possible D match to TRBD2 (6 bases). Germline loops: CDR1 SGHNT, CDR2 YENEEA. There are 17 residues in the CDR3. The V gene lost 2 bases and the J gene lost 0 bases, with 13 bases spanning the gap. Written as DNA, the CDR3 is TGTGCCAGCAGCTTAAACTTAGCGGTAGCGAACACCGGGGAGCTGTTTTTT. Amino acid sequence: CASSLNLAVANTGELFF.

Here the CDR3 reads CASRGTGLTDTQYF. For the CDR3, the DNA is TGTGCCAGCAGGGGGACAGGGCTCACAGATACGCAGTATTTT. The chain couples TRBV7-9 to TRBJ2-3, with 9 bases lining up with TRBD1. There are 14 residues in the CDR3. CDR1 SEHNR and CDR2 FQNEAQ come from the germline V gene (reference sequence). With 6 bases clipped from V and 2 bases from J, the junction kept 3 bases outside the gene matches.

This clone was picked up a small number of times. V is TRBV7-2 and J is TRBJ2-7, with TRBD1 as a possible D gene (5 bases). This CDR3 region has 13 residues. The ends were cut back, 8 bases at V and 3 bases at J, with 14 bases in the middle. CDR1 is SGHTA and CDR2 is FQGNSA in the germline V gene. The CDR3 loop reads CASGDSPGYEQYF. The CDR3 coding sequence is TGTGCCAGCGGTGACAGTCCGGGCTACGAGCAGTACTTC. The full variable domain, with the rest looked up from reference TRBV7-2 and TRBJ2-7, is GAGVSQSPSNKVTEKGKDVELRCDPISGHTALYWYRQSLGQGLEFLIYFQGNSAPDKSGLPSDRFSAERTGGSVSTLTIQRTQQEDSAVYLCASGDSPGYEQYFGPGTRLTVT.

This clone was detected only a few times. This chain joins TRBV5-4 and TRBJ2-2; D may be TRBD1 (5 bases). The V and J ends lost 4 bases and 5 bases respectively, with 18 bases between them. The CDR3 consists of 16 residues. The germline CDR1 and CDR2 sequences are SGHNT and YYREEE (reference sequence). This chain's CDR3 is CASSRAQGRATGELFF. The CDR3 region has the DNA TGTGCCAGCAGCCGCGCCCAGGGTCGGGCGACCGGGGAGCTGTTTTTT.

This clone was recorded only once. The V gene is TRBV9, the J gene TRBJ1-2; a possible D gene is TRBD1 (5 bases). The ends were cut back, 0 bases at V and 2 bases at J, with 14 bases in the middle. Germline V gene sequence: CDR1 SGDLS, CDR2 YYNGEE. This CDR3 is 16 amino acids long. The CDR3 nucleotides are TGTGCCAGCAGCGTAGACGTAGGGGATAGGAACTATGGCTACACCTTC. Translating gives CASSVDVGDRNYGYTF. The full variable domain, rest sourced from reference TRBV9 and TRBJ1-2, is DSGVTQTPKHLITATGQRVTLRCSPRSGDLSVYWYQQSLDQGLQFLIQYYNGEERAKGNILERFSAQQFPDLHSELNLSSLELGDSALYFCASSVDVGDRNYGYTFGSGTRLTVV.

The genes are TRBV2 and TRBJ2-7, with D tentatively TRBD1 (6 bases). CDR3 size: 13 residues. Trimming removed 10 bases from V and 1 base from J, with 14 bases in between. Germline V gene sequence: CDR1 SNHLY, CDR2 FYNNEI. CDR3 protein: CATLKGGSYEQYF. In nucleotides, the CDR3 is TGTGCCACCCTGAAAGGGGGTTCCTACGAGCAGTACTTC.